This T cell receptor (beta chain) was retrieved from a study of blood T cells in healthy people across ages. The authors ran a second PCR of roughly 6 to 12 cycles using a sample-barcoded 5' primer and a J-beta primer mix. TCRdb passed the 5' RACE reads through MiXCR, listing each CDR3 protein once. The data contain 600,000 to 800,000 distinct CDR3 sequences, approximately 21% of them seen just once; the ten biggest clones take up roughly 3.9%. This clonotype was observed a few times. Russia was home to the donors, healthy Caucasian individuals aged about 6 to 90. The authors isolated at least 6 million PBMCs per sample. The V segment lost 4 bases and the J segment 1 base; nucleotides outside the gene matches: 4. This CDR3 has 15 amino acids. Germline-derived CDR1 and CDR2 are SGHDT and YYEEEE.

Sequences were obtained from blood. This receptor was taken from a man between 65 and 85 years old in good health. The rearrangement links TRBV5-6 to TRBJ2-7; 11 bases map to TRBD1. In DNA form, the CDR3 reads TGTGCCAGCAGCCCTCGGGACAGGGGGTCCTACGAGCAGTACTTC. It encodes CASSPRDRGSYEQYF.